This TCR beta chain was recorded in a study of T cell repertoires in cytomegalovirus infection. For the study at large: Public TCR beta signatures were indicative of both CMV infection and a matching HLA type.

The CDR3 runs to 15 residues. Germline CDR1 and CDR2: SGHTA and FQGNSA. Trimming removed 6 bases from V and 6 bases from J, with 20 bases in between. Overall study results and limits: Pooled public TCR beta family frequency picked out CMV carriers with the relevant HLA. The study found HLA-C-restricted CMV-specific TCR beta clonotypes dominating the ex vivo response.

TCRdb ran MiXCR on the reads and lists one entry per CDR3 protein. The profile shows 65,000 to 90,000 distinct CDR3 sequences, 3% to 4.5% of them singletons. Details on this clonotype: Its antigen remains unknown.

The material sequenced was PBMCs. This sequence originates from a human donor in good health (CMV status not recorded). Some clones in this sample may be carry-over from other donors' samples. The chain employs TRBV7-2 and TRBJ1-1; perhaps TRBD1 as D (5 bases). The CDR3 region has the DNA TGTGCCAGCAGACCAGGGCGGGGCCGGCACCCTGAAGCTTTCTTT. It codes for CASRPGRGRHPEAFF.